This note documents a single TCR beta chain sequence. The data derive from a study of T cell changes during pregnancy in multiple sclerosis. The ends were cut back, 2 bases at V and 4 bases at J, with 15 bases in the middle. Germline V gene lookup returns CDR1 GTSNPN and CDR2 SVGIG (reference sequence). This CDR3 comprises 15 residues. Profiling relied on immunoSEQ multiplex PCR, and the TCRdb table lists in-frame clones only, not all of them. The sample includes tens of thousands of clones, approximately 86% of them seen just once. The starting material was peripheral blood, obtained before pregnancy. The rearrangement joins TRBV30 to TRBJ1-3; a weak D match, TRBD1 (5 bases). This clonotype was sampled from a female donor with multiple sclerosis, enrolled in a pregnancy study. In DNA form, the CDR3 reads TGTGCCTGGAGTAGAGGGACTCCGCTAGGAAACACCATATATTTT. It encodes CAWSRGTPLGNTIYF.